What follows are 3 T cell receptor beta chains derived from one specimen sequenced in a study of blood T cells in healthy people across ages. Next came a second PCR, run for 7 to 11 cycles, which used a sample-barcoded 5' primer along with a J-beta primer mix. TCRdb passed the 5' RACE reads through MiXCR, listing each CDR3 protein once. The sample lists around 520,000 distinct CDR3 sequences, roughly a quarter occurring once. In addition, the sample was reused for a study of T cells of mothers and their children.

The sequenced sample consisted of blood. The receptors were gathered from a boy between 2 and 10 years old in good health.

This chain joins TRBV12-3 or TRBV12-4 and TRBJ2-5, with TRBD2 identical over 10 bases. The junction had 5 bases not matched to a gene; V was cut back by 3 bases and J by 7 bases. The CDR3 loop spans 14 amino acids. For the CDR3, the DNA is TGTGCCAGCAGTTTCTTGGCTAGCGGGAGGACCCAGTACTTC. It encodes CASSFLASGRTQYF.

This sequence joins TRBV4-1 and TRBJ1-1; no clear D gene. Trimming shortened V by 0 bases and J by 8 bases, and 7 bases separated the two germline ends. CDR1 and CDR2 (germline): MGHRA, YSYEKL. The CDR3 loop spans 12 amino acids. The CDR3 reads CASSQEIGEAFF. The CDR3 DNA reads TGCGCCAGCAGCCAAGAAATCGGGGAAGCTTTCTTT.

V and J are TRBV29-1 and TRBJ2-1; D may be TRBD1 or TRBD2 (5 bases each). Trimming pared 7 bases from V and 2 bases from J, leaving 12 bases between. The germline V gene encodes CDR1 SQVTM and CDR2 ANQGSEA. The CDR3 is made up of 13 amino acids. The CDR3, as DNA: TGCAGCGCGAGGGGTAGGGCCTACAATGAGCAGTTCTTC. Its translation is CSARGRAYNEQFF.